The clone carrying this T cell receptor beta chain has just one count. Its antigen is currently unknown. The data belong to a study of cytomegalovirus exposure and HLA in healthy donors. Study results and caveats: The likely explanation for a cluster of highly shared sequence variants was sequencing artifact. A later analysis showed that HLA-associated TCR beta chains had undergone more clonal expansion than equally common others. Researchers reported from a later analysis that most CMV-associated TCR beta chains appeared HLA-restricted. Fewer N-insertions than the approximately 610-donor mean were reportedly shown by an Asian-associated ancestry cluster in a later analysis.

PCR involved 60 Vbeta and 13 Jbeta primers. Produced via immunoSEQ multiplex PCR; TCRdb's table is partial and in-frame only. The repertoire holds about 160,000 clones, with 80% to 90% as singletons. The CDR3 runs to 15 residues. Germline V gives CDR1 SGHTA, CDR2 FQGTGA. J gave up 8 bases and V 2 bases, and 7 bases lay outside the gene matches. This clonotype was sampled from a man aged 18 to 30 in good health and CMV-seropositive. The sequenced sample consisted of PBMCs. The chain couples TRBV7-3 to TRBJ2-1; TRBD2 matches at 9 bases. The CDR3 bases are TGTGCCAGCAGCTTACGGGGCGGGGGGGCTTATGAGCAGTTCTTC. Encoded protein: CASSLRGGGAYEQFF.